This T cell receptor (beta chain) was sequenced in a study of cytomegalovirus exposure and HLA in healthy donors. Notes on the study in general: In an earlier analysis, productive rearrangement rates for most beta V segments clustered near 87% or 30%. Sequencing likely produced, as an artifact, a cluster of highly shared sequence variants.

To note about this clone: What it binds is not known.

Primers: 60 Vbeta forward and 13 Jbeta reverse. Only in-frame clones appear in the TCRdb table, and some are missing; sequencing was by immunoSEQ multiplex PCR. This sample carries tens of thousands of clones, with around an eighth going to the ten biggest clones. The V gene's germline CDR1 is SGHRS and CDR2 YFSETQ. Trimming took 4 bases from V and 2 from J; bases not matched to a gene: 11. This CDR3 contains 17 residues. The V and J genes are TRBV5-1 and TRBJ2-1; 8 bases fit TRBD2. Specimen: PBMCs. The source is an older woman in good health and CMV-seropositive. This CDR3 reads CASSKPETTSAYNEQFF. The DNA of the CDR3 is TGCGCCAGCAGCAAGCCGGAAACGACTAGCGCCTACAATGAGCAGTTCTTC.